Below are 11 T cell receptor beta chains sequenced from a single sample in a study of T cell responses to AZD1222 COVID-19 vaccine. The data were produced by immunoSEQ multiplex PCR, yet TCRdb's version contains in-frame clones alone and is incomplete. Among fewer than 180,000 clones listed, about 92% were seen once. The sequencing here drew on peripheral blood, taken 28 days after the second AZD1222 dose. These receptors were obtained from an adult who received the AZD1222 COVID-19 vaccine.

This rearrangement joins TRBV29-1 to TRBJ1-1, with TRBD1 identical over 8 bases. From germline, CDR1 is SQVTM and CDR2 ANQGSEA. The CDR3 is 13 amino acids. The trim removed 5 bases at V and 4 bases at J, leaving 6 bases unmatched. The CDR3 region has the DNA TGCAGCGTTCCAGGGGGCGCGGGCACTGAAGCTTTCTTT. This encodes CSVPGGAGTEAFF.

This clone is medium-sized (0.01 to 0.1%) by share. The gene calls are TRBV29-1 and TRBJ1-2, with 8 bases fitting TRBD1. The CDR3 contains 13 residues. Germline V gives CDR1 SQVTM, CDR2 ANQGSEA. J gave up 4 bases and V 3 bases, and 4 bases lay outside the gene matches. CDR3 amino acids: CSVDGTGVYGYTF. Written as DNA, the CDR3 is TGCAGCGTTGACGGGACAGGAGTCTATGGCTACACCTTC.

The chain combines TRBV7-9 with TRBJ2-5; 9 bases match TRBD2. Trimming took 5 bases from V and 5 from J; bases not matched to a gene: 3. Per the germline V gene, CDR1 is SEHNR and CDR2 is FQNEAQ (reference sequence). This CDR3 has 13 amino acids. In nucleotides, the CDR3 is TGTGCCAGCAGCGAGGCGGGAGGGGAGACCCAGTACTTC. Amino acid sequence: CASSEAGGETQYF.

The DNA for the CDR3 is TGTGCCTGGAATCCGGGACTAGCGGGAGTCGATGAGCAGTTCTTC. Translating gives CAWNPGLAGVDEQFF. The chain links TRBV30 to TRBJ2-1; 14 positions match TRBD2. Trimming removed 4 bases from V and 8 bases from J; junction bases left unmatched: 7. Germline CDR1 reads GTSNPN; CDR2 reads SVGIG (reference sequence). There are 15 residues in the CDR3.

The chain employs TRBV19 and TRBJ1-5, with 7 nucleotides matching TRBD1. The CDR3 runs to 18 residues. Unmatched junction bases numbered 14, after V lost 4 bases and J lost 2 bases. CDR1 LNHDA and CDR2 SQIVND come from the germline V gene (reference sequence). Written as DNA, the CDR3 is TGTGCCAGTAGTACCGAACTCATAGACAGGGTCCGCAATCAGCCCCAGCATTTT. It yields the protein CASSTELIDRVRNQPQHF.

This clone was observed a few times. The chain combines TRBV7-7 with TRBJ2-5, with TRBD2 as a possible D gene (5 bases). V was trimmed by 5 bases and J by 4 bases, leaving 11 bases between them. CDR3 size: 13 residues. In germline, CDR1 is SSHAT, CDR2 FNYEAQ (reference sequence). Here the CDR3 reads CASSPGRGETQYF. The CDR3 region has the DNA TGTGCCAGCAGCCCAGGACGGGGAGAGACCCAGTACTTC. Supplemented by reference TRBV7-7 and TRBJ2-5, the full variable domain reads GAGVSQSPRYKVTKRGQDVTLRCDPISSHATLYWYQQALGQGPEFLTYFNYEAQPDKSGLPSDRFSAERPEGSISTLTIQRTEQRDSAMYRCASSPGRGETQYFGPGTRLLVL.

This clone showed up just a few times. The V and J genes are TRBV11-2 and TRBJ1-2; D is unresolved. The CDR3 runs 13 residues. Trimming removed 5 bases at V and 8 bases at J, with 15 bases between. Per germline, CDR1 SGHAT and CDR2 FQNNGV. DNA of the CDR3: TGTGCCAGCAGCCCCGGCCGTGAGGGCGGCTACACCTTC. Translating gives CASSPGREGGYTF.

This chain uses TRBV24-1 with TRBJ1-5; no clear D. The germline V gene has CDR1 KGHDR and CDR2 SFDVKD. V lost 6 bases and J 0 bases, leaving 8 bases between the germline ends. The CDR3 consists of 14 residues. The CDR3 sequence: CATSPEYSNQPQHF. The DNA for the CDR3 is TGTGCCACCAGTCCAGAATATAGCAATCAGCCCCAGCATTTT.

The chain recombines TRBV11-2 with TRBJ2-5; 8 bases are a match to TRBD1. Germline lookup yields CDR1 SGHAT and CDR2 FQNNGV. The CDR3 sequence is 13 residues long. Germline trimming cut 4 bases from V and 3 bases from J; bases unmatched to any gene: 1. CDR3 nucleotide sequence: TGTGCCAGCAGCTCGGACAGGGAAGAGACCCAGTACTTC. Translating it yields CASSSDREETQYF.

The chain has TRBV7-3 and TRBJ2-7, with 7 nucleotides matching TRBD2. V was clipped by 6 bases and J by 4 bases; unmatched bases: 9. The CDR3 loop spans 14 amino acids. CDR1 is SGHTA, CDR2 FQGTGA, per germline. CDR3 in DNA: TGTGCCAGCAGTCCGGGGAGCGGGGCTTACGAGCAGTACTTC. Its translation: CASSPGSGAYEQYF.

The chain joins TRBV7-3 to TRBJ2-2; 9 bases fit TRBD1. With V trimmed by 3 bases and J by 4 bases, 15 bases remained unmatched. The CDR3 contains 19 residues. In germline, CDR1 is SGHTA, CDR2 FQGTGA. CDR3 sequence reads: CASSFRAILGQGGTGELFF. The CDR3 region has the DNA TGTGCCAGCAGCTTCCGAGCCATCTTGGGACAGGGAGGCACCGGGGAGCTGTTTTTT.